The rows below give T cell receptor beta chains drawn from one sample of a study of cytomegalovirus exposure and HLA in healthy donors. Sequencing used immunoSEQ multiplex PCR; TCRdb keeps in-frame clones, though not all of them. The profile shows approximately 180,000 clones, 80% of them singletons. Sequenced sample: PBMCs. All receptors come from a man between 25 and 39 years old in good health and CMV-seropositive. Both conserved end residues are part of each CDR3. Fields, in order: CDR3 protein, CDR3 DNA, clone size, J gene, V gene, D gene. A D gene is named only where the DNA matches it firmly. Clone size is shown for a subset of rows, as once, few, many or a class of expanded clone.

CDR3: CATGAFYEQYF; DNA: TGTGCGACGGGAGCATTTTACGAGCAGTACTTC; size: -; J: TRBJ2-7; V: TRBV27; D: -
CDR3: CASSLRGGPFEQYF; DNA: TGTGCCAGCAGTTTACGAGGAGGTCCCTTCGAGCAGTACTTC; size: -; J: TRBJ2-7; V: TRBV27; D: -
CDR3: CASSFSGGARTGELFF; DNA: TGTGCCAGCAGCTTTAGCGGGGGGGCCCGCACCGGGGAGCTGTTTTTT; size: -; J: TRBJ2-2; V: TRBV27; D: TRBD2
CDR3: CASSASGRFWEQFF; DNA: TGTGCCAGCAGCGCCTCAGGGAGGTTCTGGGAGCAGTTCTTC; size: -; J: TRBJ2-1; V: TRBV9; D: -
CDR3: CASSPLGGETQYF; DNA: TGTGCCAGCAGCCCCCTGGGCGGGGAGACCCAGTACTTC; size: -; J: TRBJ2-5; V: TRBV7-9; D: -
CDR3: CSARGAGELFF; DNA: TGCAGTGCTAGAGGAGCCGGGGAGCTGTTTTTT; size: -; J: TRBJ2-2; V: TRBV20-1; D: -
CDR3: CASSPLRGVDNEQFF; DNA: TGTGCCAGCTCACCTCTGCGGGGGGTCGACAATGAGCAGTTCTTC; size: once; J: TRBJ2-1; V: TRBV18; D: TRBD2
CDR3: CASSPSLGVRQTEAFF; DNA: TGCGCCAGCAGCCCATCTCTCGGGGTGCGGCAGACTGAAGCTTTCTTT; size: -; J: TRBJ1-1; V: TRBV5-1; D: -
CDR3: CASSSRQGRNTEAFF; DNA: TGTGCCAGCAGTTCAAGACAGGGGCGGAACACTGAAGCTTTCTTT; size: -; J: TRBJ1-1; V: TRBV6-5; D: TRBD1
CDR3: CASSLGLANLGDTQYF; DNA: TGTGCCAGCAGCCTGGGACTAGCGAATTTAGGAGATACGCAGTATTTT; size: -; J: TRBJ2-3; V: TRBV5-6; D: TRBD2
CDR3: CASSSRGDYNEQFF; DNA: TGCGCCAGCAGTTCCCGGGGAGACTACAATGAGCAGTTCTTC; size: -; J: TRBJ2-1; V: TRBV10-2; D: -
CDR3: CASSPGLAGGGEQFF; DNA: TGTGCCAGCAGCCCGGGACTAGCGGGGGGGGGTGAGCAGTTCTTC; size: -; J: TRBJ2-1; V: TRBV9; D: TRBD2
CDR3: CASSQPPPDTQYF; DNA: TGTGCCAGCTCACAACCCCCTCCAGATACGCAGTATTTT; size: -; J: TRBJ2-3; V: TRBV18; D: -
CDR3: CASSVTLEGGYTF; DNA: TGTGCCAGCAGCGTGACGCTGGAGGGCGGCTACACCTTC; size: -; J: TRBJ1-2; V: TRBV7-9; D: -
CDR3: CASSHPGTGFNSPLHF; DNA: TGCGCCAGCAGCCACCCCGGGACAGGGTTTAATTCACCCCTCCACTTT; size: -; J: TRBJ1-6; V: TRBV4-1; D: TRBD1
CDR3: CASSGSMTAYNSPLHF; DNA: TGTGCCAGCAGCGGGTCCATGACAGCTTATAATTCACCCCTCCACTTT; size: -; J: TRBJ1-6; V: TRBV9; D: -
CDR3: CASSLDGGRGGYEQYF; DNA: TGTGCCAGCAGCTTAGATGGTGGGCGGGGGGGCTACGAGCAGTACTTC; size: -; J: TRBJ2-7; V: TRBV11-2; D: TRBD2
CDR3: CSVAPDIAEQYF; DNA: TGCAGCGTCGCACCGGACATAGCCGAGCAGTACTTC; size: -; J: TRBJ2-7; V: TRBV29-1; D: -
CDR3: CASSSQGTPDTYGYTF; DNA: TGTGCCAGCAGCTCCCAGGGGACCCCAGATACCTATGGCTACACCTTC; size: -; J: TRBJ1-2; V: TRBV11-2; D: -
CDR3: CASSQDPLRGGKNIQYF; DNA: TGCGCCAGCAGCCAAGATCCTCTGCGGGGGGGGAAAAACATTCAGTACTTC; size: few; J: TRBJ2-4; V: TRBV4-3; D: TRBD2
CDR3: CASSLSGDRYTF; DNA: TGTGCCAGCAGCTTAAGCGGTGACCGCTACACCTTC; size: -; J: TRBJ1-2; V: TRBV7-6; D: -
CDR3: CASSIRDLNTEAFF; DNA: TGCGCCAGCAGCATCAGGGATCTGAACACTGAAGCTTTCTTT; size: few; J: TRBJ1-1; V: TRBV5-1; D: -
CDR3: CASSLARLAGTPGETQYF; DNA: TGTGCCAGCAGCTTGGCCAGATTAGCGGGGACTCCGGGGGAGACCCAGTACTTC; size: -; J: TRBJ2-5; V: TRBV5-8; D: TRBD2
CDR3: CASSLTGSAGGTDTQYF; DNA: TGCGCCAGCAGCTTGACTGGGTCCGCGGGTGGCACAGATACGCAGTATTTT; size: -; J: TRBJ2-3; V: TRBV5-1; D: -
CDR3: CASSSTLAGASYNEQFF; DNA: TGTGCCAGCAGTTCCACTCTAGCGGGAGCTTCCTACAATGAGCAGTTCTTC; size: -; J: TRBJ2-1; V: TRBV28; D: TRBD2
CDR3: CASSGTSTGELFF; DNA: TGTGCCAGTAGCGGGACTAGCACCGGGGAGCTGTTTTTT; size: -; J: TRBJ2-2; V: TRBV19; D: TRBD2
CDR3: CASSIRQAANVLTF; DNA: TGTGCCAGCAGTATCAGACAGGCGGCCAACGTCCTGACTTTC; size: -; J: TRBJ2-6; V: TRBV27; D: -
CDR3: CASSMVGLGRNEQFF; DNA: TGTGCCAGTAGTATGGTGGGACTAGGTCGCAATGAGCAGTTCTTC; size: -; J: TRBJ2-1; V: TRBV19; D: TRBD2
CDR3: CASSLASGGSNTGELFF; DNA: TGTGCCAGCAGCTTGGCTAGCGGGGGGTCTAACACCGGGGAGCTGTTTTTT; size: -; J: TRBJ2-2; V: TRBV7-9; D: TRBD2
CDR3: CASSLTGGANTEAFF; DNA: TGTGCCAGCAGCTTGACAGGGGGCGCGAACACTGAAGCTTTCTTT; size: few; J: TRBJ1-1; V: TRBV5-8; D: TRBD1
CDR3: CASGLSGTGLQETQYF; DNA: TGTGCTAGTGGTTTATCCGGGACAGGCCTCCAAGAGACCCAGTACTTC; size: -; J: TRBJ2-5; V: TRBV12-5; D: TRBD1
CDR3: CASSSSTAGGPGEQYF; DNA: TGTGCCAGCAGTTCCTCGACGGCGGGAGGGCCCGGCGAGCAGTACTTC; size: once; J: TRBJ2-7; V: TRBV6-5; D: TRBD2
CDR3: CASSQWDKRNTEAFF; DNA: TGTGCCAGCAGCCAATGGGACAAAAGGAACACTGAAGCTTTCTTT; size: -; J: TRBJ1-1; V: TRBV14; D: -
CDR3: CASSLTCLDRADGATEAFF; DNA: TGTGCCAGCAGCTTAACGTGTTTGGACAGGGCGGACGGGGCCACTGAAGCTTTCTTT; size: -; J: TRBJ1-1; V: TRBV7-3; D: TRBD1
CDR3: CASSQDRGVNTGELFF; DNA: TGCGCCAGCAGCCAAGACAGGGGAGTGAACACCGGGGAGCTGTTTTTT; size: -; J: TRBJ2-2; V: TRBV4-3; D: -
CDR3: CASSSGPGGHGYTF; DNA: TGTGCCAGCAGCTCGGGACCGGGAGGCCATGGCTACACCTTC; size: -; J: TRBJ1-2; V: TRBV6-5; D: -
CDR3: CASSHDREGGNEQFF; DNA: TGTGCCAGTAGCCACGACAGGGAAGGGGGCAATGAGCAGTTCTTC; size: few; J: TRBJ2-1; V: TRBV19; D: TRBD1
CDR3: CASREGQGVKTQYF; DNA: TGTGCCAGCAGAGAGGGACAGGGGGTAAAGACCCAGTACTTC; size: -; J: TRBJ2-5; V: TRBV6-1; D: TRBD1
CDR3: CASSLEGGLRSEQFF; DNA: TGCGCCAGCAGCTTGGAGGGCGGGTTAAGGTCTGAGCAGTTCTTC; size: -; J: TRBJ2-1; V: TRBV5-1; D: -
CDR3: CASSLGTTGSSHTEAFF; DNA: TGCGCCAGCAGCTTGGGGACGACAGGGTCGTCGCACACTGAAGCTTTCTTT; size: -; J: TRBJ1-1; V: TRBV5-1; D: TRBD1
CDR3: CASSASAYNEQFF; DNA: TGTGCCAGCAGTGCTAGCGCCTACAATGAGCAGTTCTTC; size: -; J: TRBJ2-1; V: TRBV27; D: -
CDR3: CASSGGGPRDEQYF; DNA: TGCGCCAGCAGCGGCGGAGGGCCAAGGGACGAGCAGTACTTC; size: -; J: TRBJ2-7; V: TRBV5-1; D: -
CDR3: CASSLPGQGNEKLFF; DNA: TGCGCCAGCAGCCTCCCGGGACAGGGGAATGAAAAACTGTTTTTT; size: -; J: TRBJ1-4; V: TRBV4-1; D: TRBD1